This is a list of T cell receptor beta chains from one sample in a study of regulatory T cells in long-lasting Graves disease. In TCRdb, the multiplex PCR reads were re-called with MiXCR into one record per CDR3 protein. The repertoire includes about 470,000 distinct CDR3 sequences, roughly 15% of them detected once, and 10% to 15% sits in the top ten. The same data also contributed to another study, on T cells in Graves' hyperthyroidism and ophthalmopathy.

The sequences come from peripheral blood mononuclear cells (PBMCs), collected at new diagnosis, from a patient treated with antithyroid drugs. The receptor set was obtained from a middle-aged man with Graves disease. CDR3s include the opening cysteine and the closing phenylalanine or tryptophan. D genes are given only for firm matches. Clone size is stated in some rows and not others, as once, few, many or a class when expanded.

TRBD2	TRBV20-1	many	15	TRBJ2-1	TGCAGTGCCCCCCCGCCGACTAGCGGATACAATGAGCAGTTCTTC	CSAPPPTSGYNEQFF
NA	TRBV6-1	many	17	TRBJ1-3	TGTGCCAGCAGTGAAGCGCGGTACAGCCTCTCTGGAAACACCATATATTTT	CASSEARYSLSGNTIYF
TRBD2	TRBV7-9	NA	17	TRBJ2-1	TGTGCCAGCAGCACGAGGACTAGCGGGAGTCGTTTCAATGAGCAGTTCTTC	CASSTRTSGSRFNEQFF
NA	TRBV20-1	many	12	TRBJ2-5	TGCAGTGCGACGGGACCCCAAGAGACCCAGTACTTC	CSATGPQETQYF
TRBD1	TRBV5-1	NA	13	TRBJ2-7	TGCGCCAGCAGGGCCGGGACAGGGGACGAGCAGTACTTC	CASRAGTGDEQYF
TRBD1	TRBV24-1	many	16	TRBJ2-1	TGTGCCACCAGTGACCCCGGACAGGGACGTGGAAATGAGCAGTTCTTC	CATSDPGQGRGNEQFF
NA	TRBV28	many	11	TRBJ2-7	TGTGCCAGCAGGCGTATGGGGGAGCAGTACTTC	CASRRMGEQYF
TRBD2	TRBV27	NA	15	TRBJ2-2	TGTGCCAGCAGTAAGGGACTAGCGGGAGTCGGGGAGCTGTTTTTT	CASSKGLAGVGELFF
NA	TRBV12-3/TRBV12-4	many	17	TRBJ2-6	TGTGCCAGCAGTTTGTCAGGTGTTTTCTCTGGGGCCAACGTCCTGACTTTC	CASSLSGVFSGANVLTF
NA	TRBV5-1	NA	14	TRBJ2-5	TGCGCCAGCAGCTTGGGCGGGGACCAAGAGACCCAGTACTTC	CASSLGGDQETQYF
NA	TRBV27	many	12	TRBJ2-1	TGTGCCAGCAGTTCTGGGACGTCTGAGCAGTTCTTC	CASSSGTSEQFF
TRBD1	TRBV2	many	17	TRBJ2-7	TGTGCCAGCAGTGAAAATTCGCGACAGGGGGCGATTTACGAGCAGTACTTC	CASSENSRQGAIYEQYF
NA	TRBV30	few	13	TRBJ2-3	TGTGCCTGGTGGAGCGAGAGCACAGATACGCAGTATTTT	CAWWSESTDTQYF
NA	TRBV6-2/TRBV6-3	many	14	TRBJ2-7	TGTGCCAGCAGATTAGGGTCGACTACCTACGAGCAGTACTTC	CASRLGSTTYEQYF
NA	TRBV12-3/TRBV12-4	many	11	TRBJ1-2	TGTGCCAGCGGGGGAGGCTATGGCTACACCTTC	CASGGGYGYTF
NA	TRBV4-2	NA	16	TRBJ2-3	TGTGCCAGCAGCCAAGACCCAGCAGCCATTCTGGATACGCAGTATTTT	CASSQDPAAILDTQYF
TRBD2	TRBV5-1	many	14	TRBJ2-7	TGCGCCAGCGGTGCGAGCGGGAGCCTCCGCGAGCAGTACTTC	CASGASGSLREQYF
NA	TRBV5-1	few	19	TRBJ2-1	TGCGCCAGCAGCTTCGGGACACGGCTGTCCCTTAGCTCCTACAATGAGCAGTTCTTC	CASSFGTRLSLSSYNEQFF
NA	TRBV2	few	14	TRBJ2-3	TGTGCCAGCAGTGTTGGGACCTTCACAGATACGCAGTATTTT	CASSVGTFTDTQYF
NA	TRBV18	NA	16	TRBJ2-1	TGTGCCAGCTCACCGGGCACGGGACACATCTACAATGAGCAGTTCTTC	CASSPGTGHIYNEQFF
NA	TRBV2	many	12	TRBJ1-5	TGTGCCAGCAGAACAGGCAATCAGCCCCAGCATTTT	CASRTGNQPQHF
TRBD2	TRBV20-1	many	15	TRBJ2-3	TGCAGTGCTACGAGTAGCGGGACTAGCACAGATACGCAGTATTTT	CSATSSGTSTDTQYF
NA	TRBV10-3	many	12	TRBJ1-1	TGTGCCATCACCGGACAGAACACTGAAGCTTTCTTT	CAITGQNTEAFF
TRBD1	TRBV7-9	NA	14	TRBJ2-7	TGTGCCAGCAGCGGAGGGGACAGGAACTACGAGCAGTACTTC	CASSGGDRNYEQYF
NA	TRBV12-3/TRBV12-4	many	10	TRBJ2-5	TGTGCCGTAGGTTCAGGGACCCAGTACTTC	CAVGSGTQYF
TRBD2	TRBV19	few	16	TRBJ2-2	TGTGCCAGTACCCCGGCTAGCGGGTCGCTCACCGGGGAGCTGTTTTTT	CASTPASGSLTGELFF
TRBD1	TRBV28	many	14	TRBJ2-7	TGTGCCAGCAGGGCACAGGGGCCCGTGGGCGAGCAGTACTTC	CASRAQGPVGEQYF
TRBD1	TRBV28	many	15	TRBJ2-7	TGTGCCAGCAACTTCGCCGGACAGGGTGTATACGAGCAGTACTTC	CASNFAGQGVYEQYF
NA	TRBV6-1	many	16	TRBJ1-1	TGTGCCAGCAGTGAAAAGGGTACAGGGATGAACACTGAAGCTTTCTTT	CASSEKGTGMNTEAFF
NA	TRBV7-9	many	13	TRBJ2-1	TGTGCCAGCACTCGGACAAATAACAATGAGCAGTTCTTC	CASTRTNNNEQFF
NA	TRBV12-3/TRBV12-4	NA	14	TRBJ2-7	TGTGCCATCCGTGTTAGCGGAGTTTTTTACGAGCAGTACTTC	CAIRVSGVFYEQYF
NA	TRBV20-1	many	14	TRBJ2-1	TGCAGTGCTCTGGTCGGGACCGACTACAATGAGCAGTTCTTC	CSALVGTDYNEQFF
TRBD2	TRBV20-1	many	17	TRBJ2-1	TGCAGTGCTAGTGGACTAGCGGGAGGTCTCGGCTACAATGAGCAGTTCTTC	CSASGLAGGLGYNEQFF
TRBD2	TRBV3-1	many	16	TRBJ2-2	TGTGCCAGCAGCATCGAGAGGAGCGGGAGCACCGGGGAGCTGTTTTTT	CASSIERSGSTGELFF
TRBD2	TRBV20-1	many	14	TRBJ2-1	TGCAGTGCGGAAGCTAGCGGAGAGCACAATGAGCAGTTCTTC	CSAEASGEHNEQFF
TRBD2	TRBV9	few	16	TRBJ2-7	TGTGCCAGCAGCGTAGAGGGGCAGGGACTAGCGTACGAGCAGTACTTC	CASSVEGQGLAYEQYF
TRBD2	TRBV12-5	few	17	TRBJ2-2	TGTGCTAGTGGCTTGCCCGGACTAGTCCTTAGCATCGGGGAGCTGTTTTTT	CASGLPGLVLSIGELFF
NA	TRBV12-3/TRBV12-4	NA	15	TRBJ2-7	TGTGCCAGCACCCTGGGGCTAGCGCGAGACTACGAGCAGTACTTC	CASTLGLARDYEQYF
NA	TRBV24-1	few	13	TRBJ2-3	TGTGCCACCAGTGATCCGGGGGTTTTTACGCAGTATTTT	CATSDPGVFTQYF
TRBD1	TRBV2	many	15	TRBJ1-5	TGTGCCAGCAGTGTTGGTGCAGGGGGAAATCAGCCCCAGCATTTT	CASSVGAGGNQPQHF
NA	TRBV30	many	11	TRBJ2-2	TGTGCCTGGAGTGTACCCCGGCAGCTGTTTTTT	CAWSVPRQLFF
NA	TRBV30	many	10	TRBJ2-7	TGTGCCTGGGGATCCTACGAGCAGTACTTC	CAWGSYEQYF
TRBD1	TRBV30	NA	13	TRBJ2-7	TGTGCCTGGAGGACAGGGGGTTCCTCAGAGCAGTACTTC	CAWRTGGSSEQYF
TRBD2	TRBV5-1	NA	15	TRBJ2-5	TGCGCCAGCAGCTTCGAACTAGCGGCCCAAGAGACCCAGTACTTC	CASSFELAAQETQYF
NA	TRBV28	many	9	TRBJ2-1	TGTGCCAGCGGGTATGAGCAGTTCTTC	CASGYEQFF
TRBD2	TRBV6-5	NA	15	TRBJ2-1	TGTGCCAGCAGTTACTCGCCAGAGACTAGCGGTGAGCAGTTCTTC	CASSYSPETSGEQFF
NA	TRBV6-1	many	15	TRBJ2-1	TGTGCCAGCAGGAAAGGGCCGAGCTCCTACAATGAGCAGTTCTTC	CASRKGPSSYNEQFF
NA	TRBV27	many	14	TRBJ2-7	TGTGCCAGCAGTAGGGCAGGGTTTTTCTACGAGCAGTACTTC	CASSRAGFFYEQYF
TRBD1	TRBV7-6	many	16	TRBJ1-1	TGTGCCAGCAGCTTACCCGGGACAGGGGGTCACACTGAAGCTTTCTTT	CASSLPGTGGHTEAFF
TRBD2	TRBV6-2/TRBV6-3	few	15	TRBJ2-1	TGTGCCAGCAGTTTCCGACTAGCGGCTCACAATGAGCAGTTCTTC	CASSFRLAAHNEQFF
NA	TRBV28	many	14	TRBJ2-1	TGTGCCAGCAGTTCGTCCCCCCGGGAAAATGAGCAGTTCTTC	CASSSSPRENEQFF
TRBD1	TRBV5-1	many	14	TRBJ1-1	TGCGCCAGCAGCCCCCGGGACAGGGGATTGGAAGCTTTCTTT	CASSPRDRGLEAFF
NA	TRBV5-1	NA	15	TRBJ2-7	TGCGCCAGCAGCCAGGCCTCCCTAAACACCTACGAGCAGTACTTC	CASSQASLNTYEQYF
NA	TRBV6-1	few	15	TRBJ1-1	TGTGCCAGCAGTGAAATTCCAGGGTCGCGCACTGAAGCTTTCTTT	CASSEIPGSRTEAFF
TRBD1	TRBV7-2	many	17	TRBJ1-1	TGTGCCAGCACCCAAGGGGGGGGCAGGGGGGCCGGCACTGAAGCTTTCTTT	CASTQGGGRGAGTEAFF